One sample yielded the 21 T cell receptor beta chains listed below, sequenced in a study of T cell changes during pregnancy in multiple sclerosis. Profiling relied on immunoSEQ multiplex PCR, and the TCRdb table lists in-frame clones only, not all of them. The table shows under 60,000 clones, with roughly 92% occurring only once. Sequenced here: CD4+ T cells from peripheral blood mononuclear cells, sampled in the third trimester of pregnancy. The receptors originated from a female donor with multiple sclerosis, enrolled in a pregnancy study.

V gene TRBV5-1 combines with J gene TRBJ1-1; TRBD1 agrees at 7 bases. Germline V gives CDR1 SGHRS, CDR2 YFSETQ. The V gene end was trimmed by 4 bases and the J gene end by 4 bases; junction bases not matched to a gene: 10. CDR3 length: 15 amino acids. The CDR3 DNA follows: TGCGCCAGCAGCGCCTCGACAGGGAGGAGCACTGAAGCTTTCTTT. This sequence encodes CASSASTGRSTEAFF.

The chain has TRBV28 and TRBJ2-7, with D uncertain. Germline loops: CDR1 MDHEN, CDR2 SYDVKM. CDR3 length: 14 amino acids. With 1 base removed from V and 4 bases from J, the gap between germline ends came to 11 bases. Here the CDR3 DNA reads TGTGCCAGCAGTTTATCGGTCCCCCGGTACGAGCAGTACTTC. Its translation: CASSLSVPRYEQYF.

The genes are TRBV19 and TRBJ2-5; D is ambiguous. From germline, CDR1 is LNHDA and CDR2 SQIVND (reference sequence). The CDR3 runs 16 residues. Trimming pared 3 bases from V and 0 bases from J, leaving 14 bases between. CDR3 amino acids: CASSMTGPTHQETQYF. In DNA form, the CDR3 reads TGTGCCAGTAGTATGACGGGTCCTACTCACCAAGAGACCCAGTACTTC.

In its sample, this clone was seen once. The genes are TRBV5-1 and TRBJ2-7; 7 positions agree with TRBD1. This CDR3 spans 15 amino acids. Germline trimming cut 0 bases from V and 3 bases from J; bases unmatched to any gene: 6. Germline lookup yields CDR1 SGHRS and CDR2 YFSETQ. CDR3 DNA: TGCGCCAGCAGCTTGGCTCAGACAGGGCGCTACGAGCAGTACTTC. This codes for CASSLAQTGRYEQYF.

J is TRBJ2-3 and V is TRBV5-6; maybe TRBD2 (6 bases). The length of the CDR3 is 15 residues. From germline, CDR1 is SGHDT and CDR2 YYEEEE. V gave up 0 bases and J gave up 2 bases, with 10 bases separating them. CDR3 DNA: TGTGCCAGCAGCTTGGGCGGCGGGGTCACAGATACGCAGTATTTT. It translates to CASSLGGGVTDTQYF.

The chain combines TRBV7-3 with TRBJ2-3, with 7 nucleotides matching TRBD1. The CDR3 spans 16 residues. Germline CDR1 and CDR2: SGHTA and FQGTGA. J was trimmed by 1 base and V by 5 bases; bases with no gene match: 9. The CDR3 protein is CASSEGVDRRTDTQYF. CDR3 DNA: TGTGCCAGCAGCGAAGGTGTGGACAGGCGCACAGATACGCAGTATTTT. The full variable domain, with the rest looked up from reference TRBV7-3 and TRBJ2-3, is GAGVSQTPSNKVTEKGKYVELRCDPISGHTALYWYRQSLGQGPEFLIYFQGTGAADDSGLPNDRFFAVRPEGSVSTLKIQRTERGDSAVYLCASSEGVDRRTDTQYFGPGTRLTVL.

The CDR3 sequence: CASSEGPTGAYEQYF. In DNA form, the CDR3 reads TGTGCCAGCAGTGAAGGGCCGACAGGAGCCTACGAGCAGTACTTC. The J gene is TRBJ2-7, the V gene TRBV2; maybe TRBD1 (6 bases). Germline V lookup: CDR1 SNHLY, CDR2 FYNNEI. The CDR3 covers 15 residues. V lost 1 base and J lost 2, with 12 bases in between.

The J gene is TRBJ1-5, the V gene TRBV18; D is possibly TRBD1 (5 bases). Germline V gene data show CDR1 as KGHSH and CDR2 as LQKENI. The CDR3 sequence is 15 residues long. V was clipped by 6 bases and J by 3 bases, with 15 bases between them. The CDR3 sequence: CASSGDRPSNQPQHF. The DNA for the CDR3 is TGTGCCAGCTCGGGCGACAGACCCTCCAATCAGCCCCAGCATTTT.

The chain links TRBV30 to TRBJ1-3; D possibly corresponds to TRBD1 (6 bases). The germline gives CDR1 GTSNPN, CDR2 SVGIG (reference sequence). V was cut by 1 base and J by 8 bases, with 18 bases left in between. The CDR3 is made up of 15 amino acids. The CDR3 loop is CAWSAGDLGQHTIYF. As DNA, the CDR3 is TGTGCCTGGAGTGCAGGGGACCTCGGCCAACACACCATATATTTT.

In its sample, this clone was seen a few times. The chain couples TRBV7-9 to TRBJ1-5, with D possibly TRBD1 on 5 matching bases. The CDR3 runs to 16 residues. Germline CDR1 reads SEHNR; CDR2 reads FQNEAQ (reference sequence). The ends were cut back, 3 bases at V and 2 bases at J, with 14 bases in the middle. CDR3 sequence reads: CASSFGGGAGNQPQHF. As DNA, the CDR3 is TGTGCCAGCAGCTTTGGCGGTGGGGCCGGCAATCAGCCCCAGCATTTT.

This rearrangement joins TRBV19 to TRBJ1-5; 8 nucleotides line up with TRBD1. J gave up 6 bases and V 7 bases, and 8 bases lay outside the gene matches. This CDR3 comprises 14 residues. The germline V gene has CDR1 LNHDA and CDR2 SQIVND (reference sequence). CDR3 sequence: CASNGRGPGQPQHF. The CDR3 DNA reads TGTGCCAGTAACGGCAGGGGGCCGGGTCAGCCCCAGCATTTT.

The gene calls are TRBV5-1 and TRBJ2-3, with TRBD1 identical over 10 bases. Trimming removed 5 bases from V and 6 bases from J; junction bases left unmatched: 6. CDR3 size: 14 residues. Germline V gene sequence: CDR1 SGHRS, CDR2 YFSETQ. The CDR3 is CASRRDRGPDTQYF. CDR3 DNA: TGCGCCAGCAGGCGGGACAGGGGTCCTGATACGCAGTATTTT.

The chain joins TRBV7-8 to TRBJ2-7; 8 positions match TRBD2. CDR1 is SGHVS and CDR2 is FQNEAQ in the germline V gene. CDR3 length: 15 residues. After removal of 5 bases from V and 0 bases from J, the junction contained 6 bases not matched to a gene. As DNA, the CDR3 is TGTGCCAGCAGCCCCCTAGCGGGCAGCTCCTACGAGCAGTACTTC. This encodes CASSPLAGSSYEQYF.

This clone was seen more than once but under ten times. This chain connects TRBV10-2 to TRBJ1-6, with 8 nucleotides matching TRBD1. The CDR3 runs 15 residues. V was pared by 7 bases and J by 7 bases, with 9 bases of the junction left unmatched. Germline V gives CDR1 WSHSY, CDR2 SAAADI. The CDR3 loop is CASTSDRAGNSPLHF. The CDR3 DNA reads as TGCGCCAGCACCTCGGACAGGGCCGGGAATTCACCCCTCCACTTT.

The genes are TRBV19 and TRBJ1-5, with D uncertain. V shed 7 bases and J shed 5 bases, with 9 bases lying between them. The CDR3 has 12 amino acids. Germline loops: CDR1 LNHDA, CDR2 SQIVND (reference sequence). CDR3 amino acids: CASTLPDQPQHF. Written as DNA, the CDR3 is TGTGCCAGTACCCTTCCAGATCAGCCCCAGCATTTT.

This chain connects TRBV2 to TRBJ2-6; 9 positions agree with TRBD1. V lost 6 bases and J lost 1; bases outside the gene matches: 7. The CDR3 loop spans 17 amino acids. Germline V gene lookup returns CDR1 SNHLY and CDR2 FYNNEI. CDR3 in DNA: TGTGCCAGCAGGGGACAGGGACGAGATTCTGGGGCCAACGTCCTGACTTTC. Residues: CASRGQGRDSGANVLTF.

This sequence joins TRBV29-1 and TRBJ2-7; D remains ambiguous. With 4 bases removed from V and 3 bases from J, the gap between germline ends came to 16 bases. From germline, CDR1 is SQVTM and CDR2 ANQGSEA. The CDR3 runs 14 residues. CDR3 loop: CSVASFARNYEQYF. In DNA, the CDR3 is TGCAGCGTTGCTAGTTTCGCCAGAAACTACGAGCAGTACTTC.

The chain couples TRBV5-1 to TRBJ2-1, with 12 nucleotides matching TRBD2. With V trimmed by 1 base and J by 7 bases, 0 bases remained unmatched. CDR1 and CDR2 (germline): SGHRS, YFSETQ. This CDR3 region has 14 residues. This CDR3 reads CASSLTSGRNEQFF. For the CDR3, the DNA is TGCGCCAGCAGCTTGACTAGCGGGAGGAATGAGCAGTTCTTC. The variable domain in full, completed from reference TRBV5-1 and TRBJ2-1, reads KAGVTQTPRYLIKTRGQQVTLSCSPISGHRSVSWYQQTPGQGLQFLFEYFSETQRNKGNFPGRFSGRQFSNSRSEMNVSTLELGDSALYLCASSLTSGRNEQFFGPGTRLTVL.

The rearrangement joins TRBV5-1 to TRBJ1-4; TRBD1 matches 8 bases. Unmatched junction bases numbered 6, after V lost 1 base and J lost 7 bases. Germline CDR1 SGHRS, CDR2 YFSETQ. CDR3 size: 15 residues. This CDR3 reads CASSLQGAEGEKLFF. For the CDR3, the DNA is TGCGCCAGCAGCTTGCAGGGGGCGGAGGGTGAAAAACTGTTTTTT.

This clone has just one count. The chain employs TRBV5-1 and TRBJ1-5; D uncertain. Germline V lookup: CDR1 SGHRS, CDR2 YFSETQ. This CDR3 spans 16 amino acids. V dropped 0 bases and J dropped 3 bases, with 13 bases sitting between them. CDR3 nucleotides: TGCGCCAGCAGCTTGGAGGGCGGGAGATTCAATCAGCCCCAGCATTTT. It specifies CASSLEGGRFNQPQHF.

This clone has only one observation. CDR3 sequence (DNA): TGCGCCAGCAGCTTGGCCGGACAGAGAAATGAGCAGTTCTTC. Translating gives CASSLAGQRNEQFF. V and J are TRBV5-1 and TRBJ2-1; TRBD1 is a possible D gene (6 bases). The ends were cut back, 0 bases at V and 7 bases at J, with 11 bases in the middle. Germline V gene sequence: CDR1 SGHRS, CDR2 YFSETQ. CDR3 length equals 14 residues.